This passage covers 29 T cell receptor beta chains from one sample sequenced in a study of tumor and adjacent non-tumor tissue in lung cancer. TCRbeta libraries were built with three rounds of nested PCR, modified from ARM-PCR. TCRdb redid the calling of the multiplex PCR reads with MiXCR, one entry per CDR3 protein. This sample has about 80,000 distinct CDR3 sequences; roughly 80% occur once, and the top ten carry 13%. This sample's RNA came from whole unsorted tissue. The sequenced sample consisted of lung tumor tissue. The receptors derive from a woman aged 45 to 65 with non-small cell lung cancer.

The chain carries TRBV6-6 and TRBJ2-7, with D unclear. The length of the CDR3 is 14 residues. Germline CDR1 reads MNHNY; CDR2 reads SVGAGI (reference sequence). V gave up 6 bases and J gave up 6 bases, with 18 bases separating them. The CDR3 DNA follows: TGTGCCAGCAGCCAATGGCTAACAGTCTGCGAGCAGTACTTC. It specifies CASSQWLTVCEQYF.

Turning to this clonotype: The junction departs from the called germline gene at one end, perhaps through a read error. This chain uses TRBV6-6 with TRBJ2-1; tentative D call: TRBD2 (6 bases). CDR1 is MNHNY, CDR2 SVGAGI, per germline (reference sequence). CDR3 length: 15 residues. This CDR3 is CASRGSGQIYNEQFF. The CDR3 DNA reads as TGTGCCAGCAGAGGAAGCGGGCAGATTTACAATGAGCAATTCTTC.

A note on this clonotype: Relative to the germline gene, one junction end is altered; a read error may explain this. V gene TRBV6-5 combines with J gene TRBJ2-7; 14 nucleotides match TRBD2. The length of the CDR3 is 17 residues. Germline lookup yields CDR1 MNHEY and CDR2 SVGAGI. The CDR3 loop reads CASSSATGTSGSSLQYF. The CDR3 DNA follows: TGTGCCAGCAGTTCCGCTACCGGGACTAGCGGGAGTAGTTTGCAGTACTTT.

As regards this clonotype: Without the conserved terminal phenylalanine or tryptophan, this CDR3 likely stems from a read error. V gene TRBV28 combines with J gene TRBJ2-1; no clear D gene. V lost 7 bases, J lost 4 bases, and 17 bases lay in between. CDR3 size: 15 residues. Germline V gene lookup returns CDR1 MDHEN and CDR2 SYDVKM. The CDR3 region has the DNA TGTGCCAGCATCTTCTCAAGCGTCAAGTACAATGAGCAGTTCCTC. The encoded protein is CASIFSSVKYNEQFL.

Of note for this clonotype: Because it lacks the conserved phenylalanine or tryptophan at the end, this CDR3 is likely a read error. The DNA is omitted, as the CDR3 cannot be located on it reliably, and the CDR3 follows TCRdb's listing. This chain uses TRBV20-1 with TRBJ1-6; TRBD1 is taken as the D call from the table, unchecked against the DNA. Including both end residues, the CDR3 is 15 amino acids long. The germline V gene has CDR1 DFQATT and CDR2 SNEGSKA (reference sequence). The CDR3 sequence: CSTRGKTGESSPLQY.

This clonotype is categorized as medium-sized. J is TRBJ1-5 and V is TRBV12-3 or TRBV12-4, with D possibly being TRBD1 (6 bases). This CDR3 is built from 16 residues. V dropped 5 bases and J dropped 6 bases, with 20 bases sitting between them. CDR3 coding DNA: TGTGCCAGCAGTCCTAGGGGAACAGGGTTAGGTCAGCCCCAGCATTTT. As protein: CASSPRGTGLGQPQHF.

To note about this clonotype: The conserved phenylalanine or tryptophan is not found at the CDR3 terminus, so this likely reflects a read error. This CDR3 is CSTRDGLAPSSYNEQFS. CDR3 DNA sequence: TGCAGTACTAGAGATGGACTAGCTCCAAGCTCCTACAATGAGCAGTTCTCC. J is TRBJ2-1 and V is TRBV20-1; TRBD2 agrees at 8 bases. Germline V gene sequence: CDR1 DFQATT, CDR2 SNEGSKA (reference sequence). There are 17 residues in the CDR3.

With respect to this clonotype: This likely comes from a read error, as the CDR3 has no conserved phenylalanine or tryptophan at its end. It is unclear where the CDR3 begins or ends on the DNA, so no DNA is shown, and the CDR3 is as TCRdb lists it. The CDR3 sequence: CASSLTGGIGLNEQLY. The rearrangement links TRBV11-2 to TRBJ2-1; the D call TRBD1 from the table was never checked on the DNA. The CDR3 is made up of 16 amino acids, end residues included. In germline, CDR1 is SGHAT, CDR2 FQNNGV.

About this clonotype itself: Mismatch with germline at one junction end may stem from a read error. The chain is built from TRBV20-1 and TRBJ2-7, with TRBD2 matching 8 bases. Germline values: CDR1 DFQATT, CDR2 SNEGSKA (reference sequence). The CDR3 spans 16 residues. The CDR3 nucleotides are TGTAGTGCTAGATCCAATAGCGGGAAGGAGTACTACGAGCAGTACTTC. Translated, it gives CSARSNSGKEYYEQYF.

The chain employs TRBV20-1 and TRBJ1-5, with a weak D call TRBD1 (5 bases). CDR3 length: 16 amino acids. Germline V CDR1 and CDR2: DFQATT, SNEGSKA (reference sequence). V was clipped by 5 bases and J by 13 bases, with 30 bases between them. This CDR3 reads CSAQDGGRGSNQLQHF. The CDR3 DNA sequence: TGCAGTGCTCAAGACGGGGGTCGTGGTAGCAATCAGCTTCAGCATTTT.

On this clonotype itself: The junction does not match germline at one end; this may be a read error. The chain couples TRBV4-1 to TRBJ2-4; TRBD2 matches 9 bases. The CDR3 has 20 amino acids. Germline CDR1 is MGHRA and CDR2 is YSYEKL. The CDR3, as DNA: TGCGCCAGCAACCAAAAGATGTGGCGGGAGGGCTCCTTAGCCAAAAACATTCAGTACTTC. Protein product: CASNQKMWREGSLAKNIQYF.

Notes on this clonotype: One end of the junction fails to match germline, which may point to a read error. CDR3 coding DNA: TGCAGTGTTATTTGGGGGCTCAAAAACATTCAATACTTC. This gives the protein CSVIWGLKNIQYF. The chain is built from TRBV20-1 and TRBJ2-4, with D perhaps TRBD1 (6 bases). CDR3 length equals 13 residues. Germline V CDR1 and CDR2: DFQATT, SNEGSKA (reference sequence).

Points on this clonotype: One end of the junction fails to match germline, which may point to a read error. The chain is built from TRBV10-2 and TRBJ2-3; D is undetermined. The CDR3 has 11 amino acids. The germline V gene encodes CDR1 WSHSY and CDR2 SAAADI. The CDR3 nucleotides read TGCTCCAGCGTAGAGGAGAATACGCAGTATTTT. Its translation: CSSVEENTQYF.

With respect to this clonotype: Compared with germline, one end of the junction differs, possibly owing to a read error. The rearrangement links TRBV6-6 to TRBJ2-1, with D perhaps given as TRBD1 or TRBD2 (5 bases each). Germline CDR1 is MNHNY and CDR2 is SVGAGI (reference sequence). The CDR3 is 14 amino acids. CDR3 sequence reads: CASINPTDYNEQLF. The CDR3 DNA sequence: TGTGCCAGCATTAACCCGACAGACTACAATGAGCAGTTATTC.

About this clonotype itself: This may arise from a read error, as a much more abundant clone is one base away. The genes are TRBV30 and TRBJ2-1; D unresolved. Germline CDR1 and CDR2: GTSNPN and SVGIG (reference sequence). The CDR3 has 13 residues. V lost 5 bases, J lost 2 bases, and 10 bases lay in between. CDR3 nucleotide sequence: TGTGCCTGGGTACAGAGCGCCTACAATGAGCAGTTCTTC. Residues: CAWVQSAYNEQFF.

For this clonotype: The junction shows a germline mismatch at one end, possibly a read error. The V and J genes are TRBV6-1 and TRBJ2-7; D tentatively fits TRBD1 or TRBD2 (5 bases each). Germline V gene data show CDR1 as MNHNS and CDR2 as SASEGT. The CDR3 consists of 15 residues. The CDR3 DNA sequence: TGTGCCAGCAGTGCTCGGGACCCCATCCACTACAAGCAGTACTTC. This codes for CASSARDPIHYKQYF.

Notes on this clonotype: In this CDR3 the conserved last residue, phenylalanine or tryptophan, is missing, so a read error is likely. The chain has TRBV4-1 and TRBJ2-7; D is unclear. The CDR3 totals 14 residues. V shed 1 base and J shed 1 base, with 8 bases lying between them. The V gene's germline CDR1 is MGHRA and CDR2 YSYEKL. DNA for the CDR3: TGCGCCAGCAGCCAAGCCTCTGGTTCCTACGAGCAGTACCTC. The encoded protein is CASSQASGSYEQYL.

A single count supports this clonotype. Sequence at one end of the junction differs from germline and may be a read error. This chain connects TRBV6-5 to TRBJ1-4, with a possible D match to TRBD1 (5 bases). Germline V gene sequence: CDR1 MNHEY, CDR2 SVGAGI. CDR3 size: 11 residues. The chain's CDR3 is CVSSRGEKLLF. In nucleotides, the CDR3 is TGTGTCAGCAGTCGGGGGGAAAAACTGTTGTTT.

As for this clonotype: As the CDR3 is not closed by the conserved phenylalanine or tryptophan, this likely results from a read error. The limits of the CDR3 on the DNA are not certain, so only TCRdb's listed CDR3 is given. This chain links TRBV21-1 with TRBJ2-3; TRBD1, the table's D call, was not compared with the DNA. TRBV21-1 is termed a pseudogene. The CDR3 is 17 residues long, counting both termini. CDR3 region: CASTPGRGEASTDTQYS.

This clonotype came up once. The chain uses TRBV20-1 and TRBJ2-1; TRBD1 might be the D (5 bases). V was cut by 7 bases and J by 4 bases, with 20 bases left in between. The CDR3 is 15 amino acids. The germline gives CDR1 DFQATT, CDR2 SNEGSKA (reference sequence). The CDR3 loop reads CSVPQGSGDYNEQFF. Here the CDR3 DNA reads TGCAGTGTCCCCCAGGGTAGTGGGGATTACAATGAGCAGTTCTTC.

Regarding this clonotype: A junction end diverges from the germline sequence, so it may reflect a read error. V is TRBV24-1 and J is TRBJ2-2, with 12 bases identical to TRBD2. CDR1 is KGHDR, CDR2 SFDVKD, per germline. The CDR3 consists of 20 residues. This CDR3 is CATSDPAIRLAGEVIGELLF. The CDR3 DNA follows: TGTGCCACCAGTGATCCCGCCATCCGACTAGCGGGAGAGGTCATCGGGGAGCTGTTATTT.

This chain connects TRBV5-1 to TRBJ2-1, with 14 bases identical to TRBD2. Germline assignment: CDR1 SGHRS and CDR2 YFSETQ. The length of the CDR3 is 14 residues. V dropped 6 bases and J dropped 9; count of bases not matched to a gene: 5. CDR3 bases: TGCGCCAGCATATTAGGACTAGCGGGAGGTGAGCAGTTCTTC. This sequence encodes CASILGLAGGEQFF.

The table lists this clonotype with many counts. This chain connects TRBV30 to TRBJ2-7; D might be TRBD1 (6 bases). The CDR3 runs 13 residues. Germline values: CDR1 GTSNPN, CDR2 SVGIG (reference sequence). The germline V and J ends were trimmed by 4 bases and 3 bases, with 13 bases remaining between them. In DNA form, the CDR3 reads TGTGCCTGGAAGCAGGGGCAGGGCTACGAGCAGTACTTC. It yields the protein CAWKQGQGYEQYF.

This chain uses TRBV28 with TRBJ1-5; TRBD1 might be the D (5 bases). The CDR3 length is 16 residues. Germline V CDR1 and CDR2: MDHEN, SYDVKM. V was cut by 2 bases and J by 3 bases, with 14 bases left in between. The CDR3 region is CASSLHRDFLNQPQHF. The CDR3 DNA follows: TGTGCCAGCAGTTTACACCGGGACTTTCTCAATCAGCCCCAGCATTTT.

With respect to this clonotype: Sequence at one end of the junction differs from germline and may be a read error. V is TRBV6-5 and J is TRBJ2-5; D remains ambiguous. CDR1 and CDR2 (germline): MNHEY, SVGAGI. The CDR3 extends over 12 amino acids. The CDR3 reads CASSRTPETQCF. In DNA, the CDR3 is TGTGCCAGCAGTCGCACCCCGGAGACCCAGTGCTTC.

To note about this clonotype: The junction and the germline gene differ at one end; a read error may be behind it. The CDR3 nucleotides read TGTGTCAGCAGTTTAGTTCCGACAGGGGGCAGGCAGCCCCAGCGTTTT. Translating it yields CVSSLVPTGGRQPQRF. V is TRBV28 and J is TRBJ1-5, with TRBD1 matching 10 bases. Germline CDR1 and CDR2: MDHEN and SYDVKM. The CDR3 runs to 16 residues.

For this clonotype: The CDR3 end shows no conserved phenylalanine or tryptophan, and so a read error is likely. The limits of the CDR3 on the DNA are not certain, so only TCRdb's listed CDR3 is given. The rearrangement joins TRBV4-1 to TRBJ2-5. CDR1 MGHRA and CDR2 YSYEKL come from the germline V gene. Both ends counted, the CDR3 spans 16 residues. CDR3 sequence: CTSSQAKRNGQETQYY.

Note on this clonotype: At one end, the junction sequence differs from germline, possibly due to a read error. The chain is built from TRBV20-1 and TRBJ2-2; TRBD2 agrees at 9 bases. The CDR3 is 14 residues long. Germline lookup yields CDR1 DFQATT and CDR2 SNEGSKA (reference sequence). This chain's CDR3 is CIASPSGISGELFF. The CDR3 DNA is TGCATTGCTAGTCCTAGCGGGATTTCCGGGGAGTTGTTTTTT.

Concerning this clonotype: No conserved phenylalanine or tryptophan ends this CDR3, so it is likely a read error. The DNA is left out, because the CDR3 cannot be placed on it with certainty; the CDR3 is given as TCRdb lists it. The genes are TRBV29-1 and TRBJ2-2; TRBD2 is taken as the D call from the table, unchecked against the DNA. Including both end residues, the CDR3 is 15 amino acids long. Germline loops: CDR1 SQVTM, CDR2 ANQGSEA. CDR3 amino acids: CSLVLLAGGVGELIC.